The 25 T cell receptor beta chains in this list originate from one sample, sequenced in a study of OX40 agonist ivuxolimab in advanced cancers. Assay: immunoSEQ multiplex PCR; the TCRdb copy retains only in-frame clones and omits some. The sample yields about 84,000 clones, approximately 95% seen once. The specimen was CD4+ or CD8+ T cells sorted from blood, collected in a trial of the OX40 agonist ivuxolimab. These receptors were collected from an adult with an advanced solid tumor such as melanoma, head and neck, liver or kidney cancer.

This chain's CDR3 is CASSLVTEWPNYGYTF. The CDR3 nucleotides read TGTGCCAGCAGCTTAGTCACAGAATGGCCTAACTATGGCTACACCTTC. The rearrangement joins TRBV7-9 to TRBJ1-2; D gene uncertain. The germline CDR1 and CDR2 sequences are SEHNR and FQNEAQ (reference sequence). V gave up 1 base and J gave up 0 bases, with 12 bases separating them. This CDR3 region has 16 residues.

The V call is TRBV10-3, the J call TRBJ2-1; D could derive from TRBD1 or TRBD2 (5 bases each). CDR3 length equals 12 residues. In germline, CDR1 is ENHRY, CDR2 SYGVKD. Trimming removed 6 bases at V and 6 bases at J, with 9 bases between. DNA of the CDR3: TGTGCCATCAGCCACGGGACCAATGAGCAGTTCTTC. The encoded protein is CAISHGTNEQFF.

The V call is TRBV20-1, the J call TRBJ1-1; 8 bases map to TRBD1. There are 11 residues in the CDR3. J gave up 6 bases and V 8 bases, and 5 bases lay outside the gene matches. Germline assignment: CDR1 DFQATT and CDR2 SNEGSKA (reference sequence). The CDR3 sequence is CSTQGAAEAFF. The CDR3, as DNA: TGCAGTACCCAGGGGGCGGCTGAAGCTTTCTTT.

V and J are TRBV19 and TRBJ1-2, with D perhaps TRBD1 (5 bases). Germline CDR1 is LNHDA and CDR2 is SQIVND (reference sequence). The CDR3 is made up of 15 amino acids. The V and J ends lost 2 bases and 4 bases respectively, with 14 bases between them. This CDR3 reads CASSITRGSGYGYTF. In nucleotides, the CDR3 is TGTGCCAGTAGTATAACGAGGGGCTCCGGCTATGGCTACACCTTC. Looking up the rest from reference TRBV19 and TRBJ1-2 gives the full variable domain: DGGITQSPKYLFRKEGQNVTLSCEQNLNHDAMYWYRQDPGQGLRLIYYSQIVNDFQKGDIAEGYSVSREKKESFPLTVTSAQKNPTAFYLCASSITRGSGYGYTFGSGTRLTVV.

For the CDR3, the DNA is TGCGCCAGCAGTCAATCGATTGCGTTCTCTAACTATGGCTACACCTTC. Translation gives CASSQSIAFSNYGYTF. This chain uses TRBV23-1 with TRBJ1-2, with no clear D. Being an ORF, TRBV23-1 has a function that is uncertain. The CDR3 is made up of 16 amino acids. The germline V and J ends were trimmed by 0 bases and 0 bases, with 11 bases remaining between them.

This clone was recorded once. The rearrangement joins TRBV5-4 to TRBJ2-7; 9 nucleotides align to TRBD1. Losses at the gene ends were 4 bases for V and 4 bases for J; bases not matched to a gene: 6. The length of the CDR3 is 14 residues. Germline V gene data show CDR1 as SGHNT and CDR2 as YYREEE (reference sequence). CDR3 DNA: TGTGCCAGCAGCATGAGGGACAGGGTTTACGAGCAGTACTTC. Translation: CASSMRDRVYEQYF.

The chain combines TRBV11-1 with TRBJ2-7; D uncertain. Germline CDR1 and CDR2: SGHAT and FQDESV (reference sequence). The germline V and J ends were trimmed by 5 bases and 3 bases, with 8 bases remaining between them. CDR3 length: 12 residues. The CDR3 loop reads CASSPRNYEQYF. The CDR3 DNA follows: TGTGCCAGCAGCCCACGAAACTACGAGCAGTACTTC.

The chain joins TRBV18 to TRBJ2-1; 12 bases are shared with TRBD2. The CDR3 has 16 residues. After removal of 3 bases from V and 7 bases from J, the junction contained 7 bases not matched to a gene. CDR1 is KGHSH and CDR2 is LQKENI in the germline V gene. The CDR3 nucleotides read TGTGCCAGCTCACCGCCGACCGGGACTAGCGGGAATGAGCAGTTCTTC. Translated, it gives CASSPPTGTSGNEQFF.

The rearrangement uses TRBV4-1 and TRBJ1-1; D is uncertain. Trimming pared 3 bases from V and 0 bases from J, leaving 8 bases between. This CDR3 is built from 14 residues. Germline-derived CDR1 and CDR2 are MGHRA and YSYEKL. CDR3 nucleotide sequence: TGCGCCAGCAGCCAGGAGCTCGTGAACACTGAAGCTTTCTTT. Translation gives CASSQELVNTEAFF.

This chain joins TRBV21-1 and TRBJ1-5; the tabulated D call, TRBD1, remains unverified against the DNA. TRBV21-1 is noted as a pseudogene. The CDR3 totals 19 residues. The CDR3 DNA sequence: TGTGCCAGCAGCAAAGACCGGGACAGGGGGCCCGAACTCAATCAGCCCCAGCATTTT. Translating gives CASSKDRDRGPELNQPQHF.

V is TRBV28 and J is TRBJ2-7; the match to TRBD2 covers 9 bases. The CDR3 is made up of 14 amino acids. Looked up from germline, CDR1 is MDHEN and CDR2 is SYDVKM. V dropped 6 bases and J dropped 1; count of bases not matched to a gene: 4. The CDR3 is CASSVTSGSYEQYF. The CDR3 nucleotides read TGTGCCAGCAGCGTAACTAGCGGGTCCTACGAGCAGTACTTC.

The V gene is TRBV7-9, the J gene TRBJ1-5, with D perhaps TRBD1 (5 bases). V lost 5 bases to trimming and J lost 6 bases, with 11 bases between them. The CDR3 has 13 amino acids. Germline lookup yields CDR1 SEHNR and CDR2 FQNEAQ (reference sequence). The CDR3 DNA reads TGTGCCAGCAGCCCAGGGAAGCCTCAGCCCCAGCATTTT. Residues: CASSPGKPQPQHF. Together with reference TRBV7-9 and TRBJ1-5, the CDR3 gives the full variable domain: DTGVSQNPRHKITKRGQNVTFRCDPISEHNRLYWYRQTLGQGPEFLTYFQNEAQLEKSRLLSDRFSAERPKGSFSTLEIQRTEQGDSAMYLCASSPGKPQPQHFGDGTRLSIL.

This clone has just one count. The chain is built from TRBV9 and TRBJ2-1, with TRBD2 matching over 8 bases. Germline assignment: CDR1 SGDLS and CDR2 YYNGEE. This CDR3 region has 15 residues. With V trimmed by 5 bases and J by 0 bases, 4 bases remained unmatched. The CDR3 DNA follows: TGTGCCAGCAGTTTAAGCGGGAGCTCCTACAATGAGCAGTTCTTC. Amino acids: CASSLSGSSYNEQFF.

J is TRBJ1-1 and V is TRBV5-4; D is unresolved. Germline V gives CDR1 SGHNT, CDR2 YYREEE (reference sequence). There are 11 residues in the CDR3. The ends were cut back, 4 bases at V and 8 bases at J, with 9 bases in the middle. CDR3 loop: CASSLGSEAFF. CDR3 coding DNA: TGTGCCAGCAGCCTGGGGAGCGAAGCTTTCTTT.

The chain has TRBV28 and TRBJ2-7; TRBD2 aligns across 8 bases. The CDR3 sequence is 14 residues long. Germline lookup yields CDR1 MDHEN and CDR2 SYDVKM. V trimming: 6 bases; J trimming: 3 bases; junction bases outside the gene matches: 7. DNA of the CDR3: TGTGCCAGCAGCGCGGGGGGTACCCTCTACGAGCAGTACTTC. Amino acid sequence: CASSAGGTLYEQYF.

This chain links TRBV4-3 with TRBJ1-2; D may be TRBD1 (5 bases). CDR3 length: 14 amino acids. V lost 0 bases and J lost 7, with 12 bases in between. The germline CDR1 and CDR2 sequences are LGHNA and YSLEER. Here the CDR3 DNA reads TGCGCCAGCAGCCAAGATACAGGAGATATTGGCTACACCTTC. The encoded protein is CASSQDTGDIGYTF.

This chain connects TRBV29-1 to TRBJ1-2; weak D call: TRBD1 (6 bases). Deletions cut 4 bases from V and 4 bases from J, with 10 bases between. The CDR3 sequence is 12 residues long. Per the germline V gene, CDR1 is SQVTM and CDR2 is ANQGSEA. CDR3 sequence reads: CSVVGGLYGYTF. CDR3 coding DNA: TGCAGCGTTGTGGGGGGGCTCTATGGCTACACCTTC. Full variable domain (outside the CDR3, taken from reference TRBV29-1 and TRBJ1-2): SAVISQKPSRDICQRGTSLTIQCQVDSQVTMMFWYRQQPGQSLTLIATANQGSEATYESGFVIDKFPISRPNLTFSTLTVSNMSPEDSSIYLCSVVGGLYGYTFGSGTRLTVV.

This clone has a single count. The chain recombines TRBV27 with TRBJ2-2; TRBD2 matches at 12 bases. This CDR3 contains 14 residues. Germline CDR1 MNHEY, CDR2 SMNVEV (reference sequence). V gave up 8 bases and J gave up 11 bases; unmatched junction bases: 9. The CDR3 protein is CASRTSGGSRELFF. CDR3 nucleotide sequence: TGTGCCAGCCGAACTAGCGGGGGGTCCCGAGAGCTGTTTTTT.

The J gene is TRBJ2-2, the V gene TRBV30, with 12 positions matching TRBD2. This CDR3 comprises 18 residues. V lost 1 base to trimming and J lost 3 bases; unmatched junction nucleotides: 9. The germline V gene has CDR1 GTSNPN and CDR2 SVGIG (reference sequence). CDR3 amino acids: CAWSESGLAGIYTGELFF. In nucleotides, the CDR3 is TGTGCCTGGAGTGAGTCAGGACTAGCGGGAATTTACACCGGGGAGCTGTTTTTT.

This clone was seen once. The V and J genes are TRBV6-5 and TRBJ2-1; D is undetermined. The CDR3 length is 15 residues. Trimming shortened V by 0 bases and J by 5 bases, and 11 bases separated the two germline ends. Germline V lookup: CDR1 MNHEY, CDR2 SVGAGI. The CDR3 nucleotides read TGTGCCAGCAGTTACTCGAAGGGCTCTAACAATGAGCAGTTCTTC. This gives the protein CASSYSKGSNNEQFF.

This clone was seen only once. V usage is TRBV5-6 and J usage is TRBJ1-4, with 10 bases lining up with TRBD1. Per germline, CDR1 SGHDT and CDR2 YYEEEE. The CDR3 is 15 residues long. V was clipped by 2 bases and J by 7 bases; unmatched bases: 5. The CDR3, as DNA: TGTGCCAGCAGCTTCCGGGACAGGGGTAGTGAAAAACTGTTTTTT. This sequence encodes CASSFRDRGSEKLFF.

The chain uses TRBV29-1 and TRBJ1-3; D is uncertain. CDR3 length equals 11 residues. Trimming shortened V by 5 bases and J by 4 bases, and 6 bases separated the two germline ends. The germline V gene has CDR1 SQVTM and CDR2 ANQGSEA. This CDR3 reads CSVLGGNTIYF. In nucleotides, the CDR3 is TGCAGCGTTCTAGGGGGAAACACCATATATTTT.

This rearrangement joins TRBV6-6 to TRBJ2-1, with 8 bases that match TRBD2. Germline CDR1 reads MNHNY; CDR2 reads SVGAGI (reference sequence). The junction had 9 bases not matched to a gene; V was cut back by 8 bases and J by 3 bases. This CDR3 spans 15 amino acids. This chain's CDR3 is CASSPSAGGYNEQFF. The CDR3 bases are TGTGCCAGCTCCCCCAGTGCGGGAGGCTACAATGAGCAGTTCTTC.

The chain employs TRBV30 and TRBJ2-1; D unresolved. Between the trimmed V and J ends, which lost 4 bases and 3 bases, there was a span of 7 bases. CDR3 size: 12 residues. The germline CDR1 and CDR2 sequences are GTSNPN and SVGIG (reference sequence). In DNA form, the CDR3 reads TGTGCCTGGAAACCTAGCTACAATGAGCAGTTCTTC. Its translation is CAWKPSYNEQFF.

V usage is TRBV4-3 and J usage is TRBJ2-3; 8 nucleotides match TRBD2. This CDR3 has 17 amino acids. Germline CDR1 reads LGHNA; CDR2 reads YSLEER. The V and J ends lost 0 bases and 1 base, in that order; junction bases with no gene match: 6. The CDR3 DNA follows: TGCGCCAGCAGCCAAGATCGACTAGCGATCCGCACAGATACGCAGTATTTT. Translating it yields CASSQDRLAIRTDTQYF.